A selection of T cell receptor beta chains follows, all from one sample in a study of post-analysis software for immune sequencing data. TCRdb called the PCR reads again in MiXCR, with one record for every CDR3 protein. This table holds roughly 870,000 distinct CDR3 sequences, around 50% found once. Sequenced material: blood. The origin of the receptors is a girl between 10 and 17 years old with multiple sclerosis. CDR3s leave out the opening cysteine and the closing phenylalanine or tryptophan. Each record gives: V gene, J gene, CDR3 protein.

TRBV6-5,TRBJ2-7,ASSYSTTGYEQY
TRBV4-1,TRBJ1-4,ASSQVPTNEKLF
TRBV7-2,TRBJ2-7,ASSLGRVFEQY
TRBV5-1,TRBJ2-3,ASSWLSSTDTQY
TRBV4-1,TRBJ2-1,ASSQGGSRREQF
TRBV27,TRBJ2-7,ASSPRIFAGSYEQY
TRBV7-2,TRBJ1-1,ASSPWTGLNTEAF
TRBV27,TRBJ2-1,ASSSTSGRAYEQF
TRBV4-1,TRBJ2-7,ASSQESPGQGNYEQY
TRBV7-9,TRBJ2-1,ASIAAGTYNEQF
TRBV18,TRBJ2-7,ASSTGTSVYEQY
TRBV6-5,TRBJ2-7,ASTRGSGGSYEQY
TRBV5-1,TRBJ2-2,ASSFNGLEGLGGELF
TRBV20-1,TRBJ2-7,SAEQKINYEQY
TRBV6-6,TRBJ2-7,ASSLFSGGLLYEQY
TRBV12-3/TRBV12-4,NA,ASRLDKNSYEQY
TRBV5-5,TRBJ1-2,ASSLMGASYGYT
TRBV7-3,TRBJ2-1,ASSNIGTLYNEQF
TRBV5-1,TRBJ2-7,ASSLGLTGGDEQY
TRBV5-1,TRBJ2-5,ASSFITLRDSQETQY
TRBV12-3/TRBV12-4,TRBJ2-7,ASSLVHGYEQY
TRBV29-1,TRBJ2-1,SAKVSIGYNEQF
TRBV5-1,TRBJ2-5,ASRVPDQETQY
TRBV10-3,TRBJ2-5,AISEELYQETQY
TRBV12-3/TRBV12-4,TRBJ1-5,ASSFSTGLQH
TRBV29-1,TRBJ2-7,SVAGTGGFYEQY
TRBV4-1,TRBJ2-1,ASSPQLTGGSYNEQF
TRBV5-6,TRBJ2-1,ASSLTGGSGNEQF
TRBV6-5,TRBJ2-5,ASSIRGTRGETQY
TRBV20-1,TRBJ2-1,SAPSGRGINEQF
TRBV4-1,TRBJ2-3,ASSQVGADTQY
TRBV20-1,TRBJ2-3,SARRTSGGDTQY
TRBV3-1,NA,ASSQNRLVDEQY
TRBV20-1,TRBJ2-7,SAREGTGPPYEQY
TRBV7-3,TRBJ2-3,ASSAGGPQY
TRBV3-1,TRBJ2-7,ASSQGQGTHEQY
TRBV12-3/TRBV12-4,TRBJ2-1,ASSGRQGASDEQF
TRBV20-1,TRBJ2-7,SAKGQGLSYEQY
TRBV7-9,TRBJ2-3,ASSPPGLATDTQY
TRBV7-8,TRBJ1-1,ASSLVPGQSLMNTEAF
TRBV6-5,TRBJ1-5,ASRAADGNQPQH
TRBV20-1,TRBJ2-1,SAGVPGTSGLLQGNEQF
TRBV5-1,TRBJ1-2,ASSLQYNYGYT
TRBV7-2,TRBJ2-3,ASLITSGDRTQY
TRBV20-1,TRBJ2-7,SARPMRRGTKTYEQY
TRBV12-3/TRBV12-4,TRBJ1-2,ASSRNTGGASYGYT
TRBV9,TRBJ2-7,ASSVEEGRTREQY
TRBV29-1,TRBJ2-3,SVEVLAGGNTQY
TRBV29-1,NA,SVVLEETYEQY
TRBV20-1,TRBJ1-2,SAEDRDFNYGYT
TRBV29-1,NA,SVEYVGRGKETQY